This TCR beta chain was identified in a study of blood T cell repertoires in COVID-19. Across the whole study: T cells, B-cell-depleted T cells, or PBMCs provided the cDNA or gDNA that served as material.

V gave up 7 bases and J gave up 1 base; unmatched junction bases: 5. Germline V gene data show CDR1 as SEHNR and CDR2 as FQNEAQ (reference sequence). The CDR3 is 14 residues long. Per the original data handling: Reference gene primer amplification gave estimated nucleated cell counts. Assay used: immunoSEQ multiplex PCR; TCRdb lists only in-frame clones, some missing. The DNA gave D and trimming, while V, J and clone size come from that table. The sample includes 150,000 to 200,000 clones, about 80% of them seen just once. Sequencing was performed on peripheral blood. The source is a woman in her sixties or seventies with acute or convalescent COVID-19. This chain connects TRBV7-9 to TRBJ1-1, with 8 bases matching TRBD1. The CDR3 is CASKRQGPNTEAFF. The CDR3 nucleotides are TGTGCCAGCAAAAGACAGGGGCCGAACACTGAAGCTTTCTTT.